The next 28 T cell receptor beta chains were all read from a single sample in a study of PD-L1 blockade in urothelial cancer. Sequencing used immunoSEQ multiplex PCR; TCRdb keeps in-frame clones, though not all of them. The profile shows 90,000 to 100,000 clones, 90% of them singletons. Time point noted: pretreatment peripheral blood. The material was PBMCs, obtained around atezolizumab (anti-PD-L1) treatment. The receptors shown here come from a man between 60 and 75 years old with urothelial cancer.

The chain uses TRBV19 and TRBJ2-1; TRBD2 matches at 11 bases. V trimming: 8 bases; J trimming: 6 bases; junction bases outside the gene matches: 9. The CDR3 totals 15 residues. Germline CDR1 and CDR2: LNHDA and SQIVND (reference sequence). CDR3 residues: CASCNSGGACNEQFF. In DNA form, the CDR3 reads TGTGCCAGTTGCAATAGCGGGGGGGCCTGCAATGAGCAGTTCTTC.

V gene TRBV7-2 combines with J gene TRBJ2-4, with 10 nucleotides matching TRBD1. V shed 4 bases, J shed 7 bases, and the junction held 10 bases outside the gene matches. The CDR3 contains 16 residues. Germline V gives CDR1 SGHTA, CDR2 FQGNSA. CDR3 sequence reads: CASSSGIGQGVNIQYF. CDR3 DNA sequence: TGTGCCAGCAGCTCTGGGATTGGACAGGGGGTGAACATTCAGTACTTC.

The chain carries TRBV9 and TRBJ2-3; 10 bases match TRBD2. The CDR3 consists of 15 residues. The germline gives CDR1 SGDLS, CDR2 YYNGEE. After removal of 3 bases from V and 4 bases from J, the junction contained 5 bases not matched to a gene. The CDR3 region is CASSAAGGPPDTQYF. The CDR3 DNA follows: TGTGCCAGCAGCGCAGCGGGAGGGCCCCCAGATACGCAGTATTTT.

V and J are TRBV5-1 and TRBJ2-3, with D possibly matching TRBD2 (6 bases). CDR1 is SGHRS and CDR2 is YFSETQ in the germline V gene. Trimming took 4 bases from V and 0 from J, leaving 15 bases between them. CDR3 length: 16 residues. This CDR3 reads CASSRGYQRSTDTQYF. CDR3 coding DNA: TGCGCCAGCAGCCGGGGGTACCAGCGGAGCACAGATACGCAGTATTTT.

This clone appeared a few times. The genes are TRBV6-6 and TRBJ1-6; 7 bases match TRBD1. Germline lookup yields CDR1 MNHNY and CDR2 SVGAGI (reference sequence). The CDR3 contains 14 residues. The V gene end was trimmed by 6 bases and the J gene end by 5 bases; junction bases not matched to a gene: 4. CDR3: CASRSTGDNSPLHF. The DNA for the CDR3 is TGTGCCAGCAGATCCACAGGGGATAATTCACCCCTCCACTTT.

Comments on this clone: Other nucleotide sequences from this sample produce the same CDR3. The chain combines TRBV9 with TRBJ2-7, with D perhaps matching TRBD1 (5 bases). Per the germline V gene, CDR1 is SGDLS and CDR2 is YYNGEE. Trimming pared 0 bases from V and 2 bases from J, leaving 9 bases between. CDR3 length equals 14 residues. The DNA of the CDR3 is TGTGCCAGCAGCGTAGGCCAGGGAACCTACGAGCAGTACTTC. Translated: CASSVGQGTYEQYF.

The rearrangement joins TRBV6-6 to TRBJ2-7, with TRBD2 matching 10 bases. The V and J ends lost 5 bases and 0 bases, in that order; junction bases with no gene match: 1. This CDR3 contains 14 residues. CDR1 is MNHNY and CDR2 is SVGAGI in the germline V gene (reference sequence). CDR3 sequence: CASSASGSSYEQYF. The CDR3 region has the DNA TGTGCCAGCAGTGCTAGCGGGAGCTCCTACGAGCAGTACTTC.

This sequence joins TRBV5-1 and TRBJ1-1, with D maybe TRBD1 (5 bases). The germline CDR1 and CDR2 sequences are SGHRS and YFSETQ. CDR3 size: 14 residues. V lost 4 bases and J lost 4, with 14 bases in between. The CDR3 sequence is CASSALLGGTEAFF. The CDR3 region has the DNA TGCGCCAGCAGCGCCCTACTGGGGGGCACTGAAGCTTTCTTT.

V and J are TRBV11-2 and TRBJ2-7, with D perhaps TRBD1 (5 bases). Deletions cut 1 base from V and 4 bases from J, with 17 bases between. CDR1 and CDR2 from the germline V gene are SGHAT and FQNNGV. The CDR3 runs to 16 residues. CDR3 bases: TGTGCCAGCAGCTTAGCTAGGGGCCCCCTTCTGTACGAGCAGTACTTC. Translated: CASSLARGPLLYEQYF. The complete variable domain, with remaining parts taken from reference TRBV11-2 and TRBJ2-7, reads EAGVAQSPRYKIIEKRQSVAFWCNPISGHATLYWYQQILGQGPKLLIQFQNNGVVDDSQLPKDRFSAERLKGVDSTLKIQPAKLEDSAVYLCASSLARGPLLYEQYFGPGTRLTVT.

The rearrangement joins TRBV5-4 to TRBJ2-5; tentative D call: TRBD1 (6 bases). The CDR3 has 15 amino acids. In germline, CDR1 is SGHNT, CDR2 YYREEE (reference sequence). V lost 4 bases and J lost 2, with 15 bases in between. The CDR3: CASSPAKDRQETQYF. CDR3 bases: TGTGCCAGCAGCCCGGCTAAGGACAGACAAGAGACCCAGTACTTC. Complete variable domain (other parts from reference TRBV5-4 and TRBJ2-5): ETGVTQSPTHLIKTRGQQVTLRCSSQSGHNTVSWYQQALGQGPQFIFQYYREEENGRGNFPPRFSGLQFPNYSSELNVNALELDDSALYLCASSPAKDRQETQYFGPGTRLLVL.

This clone was counted once. The V gene is TRBV21-1, the J gene TRBJ2-1; the table's D call of TRBD2 was not tested on the DNA. TRBV21-1 constitutes a pseudogene. The CDR3 is 19 residues long. CDR3 in DNA: TGTGCCAGCAGCAAAGTTTGGGAGAGTGACGCGGACCCGGTGAGGGAGCAGTTCTTC. Its translation is CASSKVWESDADPVREQFF.

The rearrangement links TRBV5-6 to TRBJ2-3; D may be TRBD2 (5 bases). Germline assignment: CDR1 SGHDT and CDR2 YYEEEE. Trimming left V 6 bases short and J 3 bases short, with 14 bases between. The CDR3 is made up of 14 amino acids. The DNA of the CDR3 is TGTGCCAGCACCCAGGACTTGATAACAGATACGCAGTATTTT. This encodes CASTQDLITDTQYF.

This chain uses TRBV2 with TRBJ2-1; 7 bases fit TRBD2. There are 17 residues in the CDR3. Trimming cost V 5 bases and J 0 bases; bases outside gene matches: 10. CDR1 is SNHLY and CDR2 is FYNNEI in the germline V gene. DNA of the CDR3: TGTGCCAGCAGTTCCGATTTTTCGGGAGGCTCCTACAATGAGCAGTTCTTC. Its protein product is CASSSDFSGGSYNEQFF.

The chain joins TRBV5-1 to TRBJ2-1, with 10 bases fitting TRBD1. Germline CDR1 and CDR2: SGHRS and YFSETQ. The CDR3 has 16 amino acids. J was trimmed by 4 bases and V by 1 base; bases with no gene match: 5. CDR3 residues: CASSLKGTGDYNEQFF. The DNA of the CDR3 is TGCGCCAGCAGCTTGAAAGGGACAGGGGATTACAATGAGCAGTTCTTC.

The chain carries TRBV6-1 and TRBJ2-5; 10 bases line up with TRBD2. The length of the CDR3 is 18 residues. Germline V CDR1 and CDR2: MNHNS, SASEGT. With 3 bases clipped from V and 1 base from J, the junction kept 11 bases outside the gene matches. Here the CDR3 reads CASSEASGGPRSQETQYF. In nucleotides, the CDR3 is TGTGCCAGCAGTGAGGCTAGCGGGGGACCGCGATCCCAAGAGACCCAGTACTTC.

V usage is TRBV10-1 and J usage is TRBJ1-1, with D uncertain. The CDR3 has 14 residues. Trimming left V 3 bases short and J 6 bases short, with 14 bases between. Per germline, CDR1 WNHNN and CDR2 SYGVQD (reference sequence). The CDR3, as DNA: TGCGCCAGCAGTGACTACGGAGTGGCCTCTGAAGCTTTCTTT. Translating it yields CASSDYGVASEAFF.

The V call is TRBV11-3, the J call TRBJ2-3; a weak D match, TRBD2 (6 bases). V was clipped by 5 bases and J by 5 bases, with 20 bases between them. Germline V gene lookup returns CDR1 SGHNT and CDR2 YENEEA. The CDR3 has 16 amino acids. This CDR3 reads CASSLGRREKVDTQYF. The CDR3 coding sequence is TGTGCCAGCAGCCTTGGGAGACGGGAGAAGGTAGATACGCAGTATTTT.

This chain uses TRBV1 with TRBJ2-5; the D call TRBD2 from the table was never checked on the DNA. TRBV1 is a listed pseudogene. The CDR3 totals 18 residues. The CDR3 DNA follows: TGCACCAGCAGCCAAGAGGTCGGTAGCGGGGGTTTTAGGGAGACCCAGTACTTC. This encodes CTSSQEVGSGGFRETQYF.

A remark on this clone: One junction end disagrees with the germline gene, perhaps due to a read error. The rearrangement links TRBV28 to TRBJ2-4, with D unclear. CDR1 and CDR2 from the germline V gene are MDHEN and SYDVKM. The CDR3 loop spans 12 amino acids. The CDR3 is CASKRAENIQYF. The CDR3, as DNA: TGTGCCAGCAAGAGAGCCGAAAACATTCAGTACTTC.

This clone was detected once. J is TRBJ1-3 and V is TRBV28; D not resolved. The CDR3 sequence is 15 residues long. Germline V gives CDR1 MDHEN, CDR2 SYDVKM. V was pared by 3 bases and J by 2 bases, with 11 bases between. The CDR3 DNA reads TGTGCCAGCAGTTTGAGGGTGGGGACTGGAAACACCATATATTTT. This encodes CASSLRVGTGNTIYF.

The V gene is TRBV5-6, the J gene TRBJ2-5, with 9 bases matching TRBD2. Germline lookup yields CDR1 SGHDT and CDR2 YYEEEE. V shed 4 bases and J 1 base; nucleotides not matched to a gene: 8. The CDR3 extends over 16 amino acids. CDR3 bases: TGTGCCAGCAGCCCTCGACTAGCGGAAATCCAAGAGACCCAGTACTTC. This translates into CASSPRLAEIQETQYF.

This clone was detected only once. The chain has TRBV23-1 and TRBJ2-2, with 9 bases fitting TRBD1. TRBV23-1 is an open reading frame, and its role is uncertain. The junction had 4 bases not matched to a gene; V was cut back by 3 bases and J by 5 bases. The CDR3 sequence is 15 residues long. In DNA form, the CDR3 reads TGCGCCAGCAGTCACCGGGACAGGGCGACCGGGGAGCTGTTTTTT. Residues: CASSHRDRATGELFF.

The V gene is TRBV7-2, the J gene TRBJ2-1; the D gene is possibly TRBD1 (6 bases). Germline V gives CDR1 SGHTA, CDR2 FQGNSA. Trimming cost V 5 bases and J 4 bases, with 21 bases left between them. The CDR3 loop spans 17 amino acids. CDR3 in DNA: TGTGCCAGCAGCCGAGACAGGCCTAATCAACTATACAATGAGCAGTTCTTC. Residues: CASSRDRPNQLYNEQFF.

This clone appeared once. CDR3 nucleotide sequence: TGTGCCAGCAGCTTATCTGGGGGGGGTGGCAGCTATGGCTACACCTTC. This sequence encodes CASSLSGGGGSYGYTF. The V and J genes are TRBV7-3 and TRBJ1-2, with a tentative D call TRBD1 (5 bases). The CDR3 spans 16 residues. Trimming removed 2 bases from V and 4 bases from J, with 17 bases in between. The germline CDR1 and CDR2 sequences are SGHTA and FQGTGA.

The chain has TRBV5-5 and TRBJ2-7; D remains ambiguous. This CDR3 is built from 14 residues. Trimming removed 5 bases at V and 0 bases at J, with 12 bases between. Per the germline V gene, CDR1 is SGHKS and CDR2 is YYEKEE (reference sequence). The CDR3 loop reads CASRFIESSYEQYF. The CDR3 bases are TGTGCCAGCAGATTTATAGAAAGCTCCTACGAGCAGTACTTC.

In this sample, this clone turned up a few times. The CDR3 is CASIGKVAAGELFF. DNA for the CDR3: TGTGCCAGCATCGGGAAGGTGGCGGCCGGGGAGCTGTTTTTT. The chain carries TRBV7-2 and TRBJ2-2, with D possibly matching TRBD2 (5 bases). Trimming removed 7 bases at V and 6 bases at J, with 15 bases between. The CDR3 spans 14 residues. Looked up from germline, CDR1 is SGHTA and CDR2 is FQGNSA. Full variable domain (outside the CDR3, taken from reference TRBV7-2 and TRBJ2-2): GAGVSQSPSNKVTEKGKDVELRCDPISGHTALYWYRQSLGQGLEFLIYFQGNSAPDKSGLPSDRFSAERTGGSVSTLTIQRTQQEDSAVYLCASIGKVAAGELFFGEGSRLTVL.

The rearrangement uses TRBV29-1 and TRBJ2-5; 10 nucleotides match TRBD2. The germline V gene has CDR1 SQVTM and CDR2 ANQGSEA. J was trimmed by 2 bases and V by 8 bases; bases with no gene match: 2. This CDR3 is built from 12 residues. The CDR3 nucleotides read TGCAGCTTTAGCGGGGGGCAAGAGACCCAGTACTTC. Encoded protein: CSFSGGQETQYF.

V is TRBV11-2 and J is TRBJ2-5; 11 positions agree with TRBD2. Germline V gene sequence: CDR1 SGHAT, CDR2 FQNNGV. CDR3 size: 16 residues. V was pared by 1 base and J by 7 bases, with 8 bases of the junction left unmatched. CDR3 nucleotides: TGTGCCAGCAGCTTAGGAAGTAGCGGGAGGGTTGGGACCCAGTACTTC. Protein sequence: CASSLGSSGRVGTQYF. The full variable domain, in which reference TRBV11-2 and TRBJ2-5 provide the parts outside the CDR3, is EAGVAQSPRYKIIEKRQSVAFWCNPISGHATLYWYQQILGQGPKLLIQFQNNGVVDDSQLPKDRFSAERLKGVDSTLKIQPAKLEDSAVYLCASSLGSSGRVGTQYFGPGTRLLVL.